Listed below are T cell receptor beta chains from one sample, sequenced in a study of T cells after yellow fever vaccination. TCRdb re-called the 5' RACE reads through MiXCR, storing one row per CDR3 protein. The table includes approximately 610,000 distinct CDR3 sequences, 17% detected once. The sequencing used PBMCs, collected 5 to 6 days after the first yellow fever vaccination. These receptors originate from a young man who received the YFV17D yellow fever vaccine. The conserved cysteine and the conserved F or W are not part of the CDR3 here. Fields, in order: D gene, V gene, J gene, CDR3 protein. The D gene is left open where the match is weak.

.,TRBV4-2,TRBJ2-2,ASTEGGGGGELF
.,TRBV5-1,TRBJ2-6,ASSLGGTSGANVLT
.,TRBV5-1,TRBJ2-5,ASSFTQGAETQY
.,TRBV7-2,TRBJ1-2,ASSLFESGPTYT
.,TRBV29-1,TRBJ2-5,SAAGRYQETQY
.,TRBV7-9,TRBJ2-3,ASSSRPRELGTQY
.,TRBV2,TRBJ2-1,ASSEAPGPLEQF
.,TRBV20-1,TRBJ1-3,SARDRTTSGNTIY
.,TRBV10-3,TRBJ2-2,ATVDSNTGELF
TRBD1,TRBV5-1,TRBJ1-5,ASSWGTGLDQPQH
.,TRBV6-1,TRBJ2-1,ASSEPPSSYNEQF
.,TRBV11-2,TRBJ2-5,ASSPGPSQY
.,TRBV12-3/TRBV12-4,TRBJ1-2,ASSFGRGEYGYT
TRBD2,TRBV20-1,TRBJ2-1,SARSSGGYYNEQF
TRBD2,TRBV20-1,TRBJ2-3,SARGLGGGADTQY
.,TRBV12-3/TRBV12-4,TRBJ1-1,ASSFWGGAGWTEAF
TRBD2,TRBV9,TRBJ2-3,ASSPRTSGGSGDTQY
TRBD1,TRBV7-9,TRBJ1-5,ASSSFGTVNQPQH
TRBD1,TRBV15,TRBJ2-2,ATSRVRDRGWSGELF
.,TRBV12-3/TRBV12-4,TRBJ1-1,ASSLWTSSTEAF
.,TRBV7-9,TRBJ1-1,ASSLLPEAF
.,TRBV20-1,TRBJ2-7,LAGRGSEQY
.,TRBV5-4,TRBJ2-4,ASSFGGAPKNIQY
.,TRBV27,TRBJ2-5,ASSPIPSGLGTQY
.,TRBV19,TRBJ2-1,ASSIEGPNSSYNEQF
TRBD1,TRBV7-2,TRBJ1-2,ASSLPTGGYGYT
.,TRBV10-3,TRBJ2-1,ASHGSGLSSYNEQF
TRBD1,TRBV5-1,TRBJ2-1,ASSSLPTGDNEQF
TRBD2,TRBV20-1,TRBJ2-3,SARDLGGIDTQY
TRBD2,TRBV20-1,TRBJ2-1,SARDPWRGGNEQF
TRBD2,TRBV5-6,TRBJ2-2,ASSPGLADTGELF
.,TRBV24-1,TRBJ2-5,ATSLGGIQETQY
TRBD1,TRBV12-3/TRBV12-4,TRBJ1-1,ASRLPGQGLLLNTEAF
.,TRBV5-1,TRBJ2-1,ASSLAFGWAEQF
.,TRBV2,TRBJ2-1,ASSEALGPGEQF
.,TRBV5-1,TRBJ2-5,ASSPNRGQETQY